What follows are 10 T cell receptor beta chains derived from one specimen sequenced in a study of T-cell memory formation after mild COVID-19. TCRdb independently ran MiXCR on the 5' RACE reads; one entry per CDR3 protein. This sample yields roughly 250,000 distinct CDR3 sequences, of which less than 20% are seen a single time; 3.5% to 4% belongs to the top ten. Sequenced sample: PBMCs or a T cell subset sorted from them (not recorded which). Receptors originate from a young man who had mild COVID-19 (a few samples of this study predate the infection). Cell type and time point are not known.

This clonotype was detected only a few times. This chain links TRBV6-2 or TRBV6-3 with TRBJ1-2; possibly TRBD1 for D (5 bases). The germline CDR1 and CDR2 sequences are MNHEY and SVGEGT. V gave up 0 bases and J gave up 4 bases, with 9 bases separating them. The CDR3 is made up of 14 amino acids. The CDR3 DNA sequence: TGTGCCAGCAGTTACTCGGGACGGAGCTATGGCTACACCTTC. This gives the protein CASSYSGRSYGYTF.

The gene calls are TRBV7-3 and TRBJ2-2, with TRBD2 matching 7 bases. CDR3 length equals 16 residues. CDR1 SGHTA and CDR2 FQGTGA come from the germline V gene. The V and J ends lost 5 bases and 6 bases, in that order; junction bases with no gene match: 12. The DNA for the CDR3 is TGTGCCAGCAGCCCCCGGGGGGTAGCGGTCCCCGGGGAGCTGTTTTTT. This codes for CASSPRGVAVPGELFF.

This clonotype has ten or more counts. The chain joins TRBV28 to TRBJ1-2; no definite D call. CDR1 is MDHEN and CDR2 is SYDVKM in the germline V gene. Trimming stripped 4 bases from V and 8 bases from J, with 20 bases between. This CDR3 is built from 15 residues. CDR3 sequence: CASSSISAVGRGYTF. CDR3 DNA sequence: TGTGCCAGCAGTTCGATAAGCGCGGTTGGGCGCGGCTACACCTTC.

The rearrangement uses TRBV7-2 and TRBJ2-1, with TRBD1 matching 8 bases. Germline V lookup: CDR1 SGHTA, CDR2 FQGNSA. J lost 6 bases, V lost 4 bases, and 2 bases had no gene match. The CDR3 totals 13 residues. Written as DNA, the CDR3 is TGTGCCAGCAGCTCCGGACAGGGCAATGAGCAGTTCTTC. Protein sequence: CASSSGQGNEQFF.

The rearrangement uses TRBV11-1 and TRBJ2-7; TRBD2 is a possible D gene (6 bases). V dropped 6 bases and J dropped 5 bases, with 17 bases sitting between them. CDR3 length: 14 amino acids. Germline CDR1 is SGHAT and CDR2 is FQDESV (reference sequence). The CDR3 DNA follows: TGTGCCAGCAGTACCGGGAGCGCTCCCCACGAGCAGTACGTC. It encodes CASSTGSAPHEQYV.

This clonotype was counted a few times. The CDR3 DNA is TGCAGTGCTATGACCCCACTAGCCAAAAACATTCAGTACTTC. Amino acid sequence: CSAMTPLAKNIQYF. The gene calls are TRBV20-1 and TRBJ2-4; no clear D. The CDR3 is made up of 14 amino acids. Per germline, CDR1 DFQATT and CDR2 SNEGSKA (reference sequence). Trimming took off 4 bases at V and 0 bases at J, with 10 bases between the two ends.

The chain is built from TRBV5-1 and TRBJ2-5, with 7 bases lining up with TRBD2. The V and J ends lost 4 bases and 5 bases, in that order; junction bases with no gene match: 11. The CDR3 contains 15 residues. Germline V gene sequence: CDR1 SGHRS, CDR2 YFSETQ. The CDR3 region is CASSPSRRRGETQYF. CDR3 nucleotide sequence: TGCGCCAGCAGCCCGAGTCGCCGGCGGGGGGAGACCCAGTACTTC.

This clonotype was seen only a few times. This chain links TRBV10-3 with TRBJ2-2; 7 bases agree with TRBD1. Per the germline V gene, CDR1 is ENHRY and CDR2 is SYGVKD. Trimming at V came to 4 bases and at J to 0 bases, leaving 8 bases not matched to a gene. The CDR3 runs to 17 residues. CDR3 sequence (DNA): TGTGCCATCAGTGGAGGACTCGGACAGGCGAACACCGGGGAGCTGTTTTTT. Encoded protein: CAISGGLGQANTGELFF.

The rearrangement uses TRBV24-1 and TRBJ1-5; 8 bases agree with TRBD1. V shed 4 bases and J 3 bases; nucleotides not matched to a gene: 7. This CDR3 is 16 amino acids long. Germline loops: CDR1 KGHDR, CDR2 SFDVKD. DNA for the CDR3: TGTGCCACCAGTGACCCTAGACAGGGGATCAATCAGCCCCAGCATTTT. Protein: CATSDPRQGINQPQHF.

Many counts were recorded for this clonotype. The CDR3 bases are TGTGCCAGTAGTATACAGGGCGCAGATACGCAGTATTTT. Translation: CASSIQGADTQYF. The chain employs TRBV19 and TRBJ2-3; weak D call: TRBD1 (5 bases). There are 13 residues in the CDR3. Germline-derived CDR1 and CDR2 are LNHDA and SQIVND (reference sequence). V lost 2 bases and J lost 4, with 7 bases in between.